Here is one T cell receptor (beta chain) with its context. The CDR3 length is 15 residues. The V gene's germline CDR1 is SGHTA and CDR2 FQGNSA. V shed 8 bases and J 6 bases; nucleotides not matched to a gene: 10. Data came from immunoSEQ multiplex PCR; TCRdb stores just in-frame clones and leaves some out. Here the sample spans under 250,000 clones, 70% to 85% being singletons. This sample is part of a study of blood T cell repertoires in COVID-19. Participants, roughly 18 to 90 years old, spanned around 25 US areas. Assignments of participants to cohorts depended upon their own reported clinical history. Either two negative PCRs, clearance, or symptom resolution qualified Cohort 3 donors as recovered.

The chain employs TRBV7-2 and TRBJ2-2; 9 bases are shared with TRBD2. Material: PBMCs or T cells enriched from blood (not recorded which). The sequence was obtained from a woman aged 60-75 years who had recovered from COVID-19. CDR3 nucleotide sequence: TGTGCCAGCGGCCCCCTAGCGGGGTTGGCCGGGGAGCTGTTTTTT. It yields the protein CASGPLAGLAGELFF.